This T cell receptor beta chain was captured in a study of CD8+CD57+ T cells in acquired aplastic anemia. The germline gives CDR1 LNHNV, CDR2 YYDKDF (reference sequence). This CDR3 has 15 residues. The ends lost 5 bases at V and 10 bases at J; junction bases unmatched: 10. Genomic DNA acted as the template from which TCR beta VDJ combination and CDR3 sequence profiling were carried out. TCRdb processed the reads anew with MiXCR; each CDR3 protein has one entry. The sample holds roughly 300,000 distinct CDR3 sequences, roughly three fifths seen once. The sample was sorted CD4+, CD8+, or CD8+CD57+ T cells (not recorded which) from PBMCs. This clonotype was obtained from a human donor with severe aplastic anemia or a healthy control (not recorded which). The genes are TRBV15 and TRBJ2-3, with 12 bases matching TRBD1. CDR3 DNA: TGTGCCACCAGCCAACCGGGACAGGGGGCAGCGGCGCAGTATTTT. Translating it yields CATSQPGQGAAAQYF.